Following are 23 T cell receptor beta chains from one sample sequenced in a study of control samples from healthy donors and cancer patients. Sequencing was performed with immunoSEQ multiplex PCR; in TCRdb, only in-frame clones are kept and a portion is missing. The sample consists of fewer than 500,000 clones, over 75% of them appearing once. Material for sequencing was PBMCs. These receptors came from a man aged 40-55 years with head and neck cancer.

V and J are TRBV15 and TRBJ1-4; tentatively, D is TRBD1 (6 bases). Trimming left V 2 bases short and J 7 bases short, with 14 bases between. Germline CDR1 LNHNV, CDR2 YYDKDF (reference sequence). The CDR3 sequence is 15 residues long. The CDR3 protein is CATSRKGDLGEKLFF. In DNA form, the CDR3 reads TGTGCCACCAGCAGAAAGGGGGATTTGGGTGAAAAACTGTTTTTT.

J is TRBJ2-7 and V is TRBV27; 7 nucleotides match TRBD1. J lost 6 bases, V lost 7 bases, and 6 bases had no gene match. This CDR3 is 12 amino acids long. CDR1 is MNHEY and CDR2 is SMNVEV in the germline V gene (reference sequence). As DNA, the CDR3 is TGTGCCAGCACTCTCGACAGGGTCGAGCAGTACTTC. It translates to CASTLDRVEQYF.

This clone was detected once. This chain uses TRBV14 with TRBJ2-3; D gene unclear. This CDR3 spans 14 amino acids. V was cut by 3 bases and J by 1 base, with 8 bases left in between. Germline V gives CDR1 SGHDN, CDR2 FVKESK. CDR3 sequence (DNA): TGTGCCAGCAGCCATCTCATCCGCACAGATACGCAGTATTTT. Its translation is CASSHLIRTDTQYF. Full variable domain (outside the CDR3, taken from reference TRBV14 and TRBJ2-3): EAGVTQFPSHSVIEKGQTVTLRCDPISGHDNLYWYRRVMGKEIKFLLHFVKESKQDESGMPNNRFLAERTGGTYSTLKVQPAELEDSGVYFCASSHLIRTDTQYFGPGTRLTVL.

The chain recombines TRBV28 with TRBJ2-5; TRBD1 or TRBD2 may be the D gene (5 bases each). The CDR3 spans 15 residues. V was shortened by 0 bases and J by 4 bases, with 12 bases between the two germline ends. The germline V gene has CDR1 MDHEN and CDR2 SYDVKM. The CDR3 loop is CASSLWGNGGETQYF. The DNA for the CDR3 is TGTGCCAGCAGTTTATGGGGAAATGGGGGAGAGACCCAGTACTTC.

The CDR3 spells CASRVSMNTEAFF. Written as DNA, the CDR3 is TGCGCCAGCCGGGTTTCGATGAACACTGAAGCTTTCTTT. The chain uses TRBV10-1 and TRBJ1-1, with D unresolved. CDR3 length: 13 amino acids. Trimming left V 8 bases short and J 0 bases short, with 10 bases between. Germline lookup yields CDR1 WNHNN and CDR2 SYGVQD (reference sequence).

This clone came up a few times. V usage is TRBV6-5 and J usage is TRBJ1-1; TRBD1 agrees at 8 bases. Germline CDR1 reads MNHEY; CDR2 reads SVGAGI. This CDR3 comprises 15 residues. Trimming cost V 6 bases and J 1 base; bases outside gene matches: 7. In DNA form, the CDR3 reads TGTGCCAGCAGAAGGGGAGGACAGGGGAACACTGAAGCTTTCTTT. It specifies CASRRGGQGNTEAFF.

J is TRBJ2-5 and V is TRBV19, with 9 bases identical to TRBD2. Germline CDR1 reads LNHDA; CDR2 reads SQIVND (reference sequence). J gave up 1 base and V 4 bases, and 7 bases lay outside the gene matches. The CDR3 is 16 residues long. Written as DNA, the CDR3 is TGTGCCAGTAGTACCTCGCGGGGGGGCGGCCAAGAGACCCAGTACTTC. Translated: CASSTSRGGGQETQYF.

The chain joins TRBV6-5 to TRBJ1-1; weak D call: TRBD1 (6 bases). The CDR3 is made up of 15 amino acids. Trimming removed 7 bases at V and 5 bases at J, with 20 bases between. Germline CDR1 is MNHEY and CDR2 is SVGAGI. The CDR3 nucleotides are TGTGCCAGCAAATTAAACCGGGGGCTGGGTACTGAAGCTTTCTTT. Translating gives CASKLNRGLGTEAFF.

The V and J genes are TRBV27 and TRBJ2-7; 8 bases fit TRBD2. Germline assignment: CDR1 MNHEY and CDR2 SMNVEV (reference sequence). The CDR3 has 15 residues. V lost 5 bases to trimming and J lost 2 bases; unmatched junction nucleotides: 8. The CDR3 loop reads CASSPPARGAYEQYF. The CDR3 region has the DNA TGTGCCAGCAGTCCCCCGGCGCGGGGGGCCTACGAGCAGTACTTC.

This rearrangement joins TRBV9 to TRBJ2-5; 7 bases fit TRBD1. The CDR3 contains 15 residues. The junction had 6 bases not matched to a gene; V was cut back by 0 bases and J by 4 bases. Germline V gene data show CDR1 as SGDLS and CDR2 as YYNGEE. The DNA for the CDR3 is TGTGCCAGCAGCGTAGAAGGGGGCCTTAGAGAGACCCAGTACTTC. Translation: CASSVEGGLRETQYF.

The chain employs TRBV27 and TRBJ2-1, with TRBD2 matching over 8 bases. CDR3 length: 14 residues. V was pared by 5 bases and J by 6 bases, with 6 bases of the junction left unmatched. The germline V gene has CDR1 MNHEY and CDR2 SMNVEV (reference sequence). CDR3 nucleotide sequence: TGTGCCAGCAGTCCCGGGACTAGGGTCAATGAGCAGTTCTTC. Its translation: CASSPGTRVNEQFF.

The rearrangement joins TRBV10-3 to TRBJ1-5; 9 nucleotides align to TRBD1. The CDR3 extends over 18 amino acids. Germline CDR1 reads ENHRY; CDR2 reads SYGVKD. With 5 bases clipped from V and 1 base from J, the junction kept 12 bases outside the gene matches. CDR3 residues: CAISPYTLGQGSNQPQHF. The CDR3 DNA reads TGTGCCATCAGTCCGTATACATTGGGACAGGGAAGCAATCAGCCCCAGCATTTT.

DNA of the CDR3: TGTGCCAGCAGCTTAGCGCGCGACAGGGAAGCTTTCTTT. Its protein product is CASSLARDREAFF. The chain uses TRBV7-2 and TRBJ1-1; D possibly corresponds to TRBD1 (6 bases). CDR3 length equals 13 residues. Germline-derived CDR1 and CDR2 are SGHTA and FQGNSA. V was clipped by 0 bases and J by 8 bases, with 10 bases between them.

This rearrangement joins TRBV4-3 to TRBJ1-2; D possibly corresponds to TRBD1 (6 bases). The CDR3 sequence is 17 residues long. Trimming cost V 6 bases and J 1 base, with 21 bases left between them. CDR1 LGHNA and CDR2 YSLEER come from the germline V gene. DNA of the CDR3: TGCGCCAGCAGAAGAGGTCAAGGGGGAGTGGGTAACTATGGCTACACCTTC. Translating gives CASRRGQGGVGNYGYTF.

The DNA for the CDR3 is TGTGCCTGGATATTGACAGGGAACTATGGCTACACCTTC. Its translation: CAWILTGNYGYTF. The chain has TRBV30 and TRBJ1-2, with 7 bases fitting TRBD1. V lost 4 bases and J lost 2; bases outside the gene matches: 4. Germline CDR1 is GTSNPN and CDR2 is SVGIG (reference sequence). This CDR3 has 13 amino acids.

The gene calls are TRBV11-3 and TRBJ2-3, with D perhaps TRBD1 (5 bases). CDR3 length: 15 residues. Trimming left V 5 bases short and J 4 bases short, with 16 bases between. CDR1 SGHNT and CDR2 YENEEA come from the germline V gene. The CDR3 loop is CASSPRQGGADTQYF. CDR3 nucleotides: TGTGCCAGCAGCCCCCGGCAGGGTGGCGCAGATACGCAGTATTTT.

The gene calls are TRBV28 and TRBJ2-7; TRBD1 aligns across 8 bases. This CDR3 region has 16 residues. J lost 2 bases, V lost 4 bases, and 10 bases had no gene match. Looked up from germline, CDR1 is MDHEN and CDR2 is SYDVKM. The CDR3 protein is CASSSLRTGSTYEQYF. The CDR3 region has the DNA TGTGCCAGCAGTTCCCTGCGGACAGGGAGCACCTACGAGCAGTACTTC.

The chain employs TRBV24-1 and TRBJ2-3; D is ambiguous. CDR3 length: 15 amino acids. Germline CDR1 reads KGHDR; CDR2 reads SFDVKD. The V end was cut by 3 bases, the J end by 1 base, with 10 bases between. CDR3 DNA: TGTGCCACCAGTGATAGTGATAGGGGCACAGATACGCAGTATTTT. It yields the protein CATSDSDRGTDTQYF.

This clone was detected once. V gene TRBV5-8 combines with J gene TRBJ2-2; no clear D gene. The length of the CDR3 is 14 residues. Trimming took off 0 bases at V and 8 bases at J, with 11 bases between the two ends. CDR1 and CDR2 (germline): SGHTS, YDEGEE. CDR3 DNA: TGTGCCAGCAGCTTGGGCGACGCTCAAGGGGAGCTGTTTTTT. Amino acids: CASSLGDAQGELFF.

This clone was seen a single time. This rearrangement joins TRBV27 to TRBJ2-2, with 7 bases lining up with TRBD2. The germline V gene encodes CDR1 MNHEY and CDR2 SMNVEV (reference sequence). Trimming removed 4 bases from V and 1 base from J; junction bases left unmatched: 0. The CDR3 has 14 amino acids. CDR3: CASSWGGNTGELFF. CDR3 DNA: TGTGCCAGCAGTTGGGGGGGGAACACCGGGGAGCTGTTTTTT.

J is TRBJ2-7 and V is TRBV29-1; D may be TRBD2 (6 bases). Between the trimmed V and J ends, which lost 0 bases and 3 bases, there was a span of 18 bases. CDR1 is SQVTM, CDR2 ANQGSEA, per germline. The CDR3 sequence is 16 residues long. Written as DNA, the CDR3 is TGCAGCGTTGAAGAAGGAGGCGGGACGGCGGACTACGAGCAGTACTTC. Translated, it gives CSVEEGGGTADYEQYF.

J is TRBJ1-2 and V is TRBV28, with 7 nucleotides matching TRBD1. The CDR3 extends over 14 amino acids. V shed 7 bases, J shed 5 bases, and the junction held 10 bases outside the gene matches. Germline-derived CDR1 and CDR2 are MDHEN and SYDVKM. Here the CDR3 reads CASTSGQAGYGYTF. In DNA form, the CDR3 reads TGTGCCAGCACCTCCGGACAGGCAGGGTATGGCTACACCTTC.

The rearrangement links TRBV5-8 to TRBJ1-2; maybe TRBD1 (6 bases). Trimming shortened V by 5 bases and J by 0 bases, and 11 bases separated the two germline ends. The CDR3 runs 14 residues. Germline-derived CDR1 and CDR2 are SGHTS and YDEGEE. CDR3 in DNA: TGTGCCAGCAGGGACAGCCAGACTAACTATGGCTACACCTTC. Its translation is CASRDSQTNYGYTF.